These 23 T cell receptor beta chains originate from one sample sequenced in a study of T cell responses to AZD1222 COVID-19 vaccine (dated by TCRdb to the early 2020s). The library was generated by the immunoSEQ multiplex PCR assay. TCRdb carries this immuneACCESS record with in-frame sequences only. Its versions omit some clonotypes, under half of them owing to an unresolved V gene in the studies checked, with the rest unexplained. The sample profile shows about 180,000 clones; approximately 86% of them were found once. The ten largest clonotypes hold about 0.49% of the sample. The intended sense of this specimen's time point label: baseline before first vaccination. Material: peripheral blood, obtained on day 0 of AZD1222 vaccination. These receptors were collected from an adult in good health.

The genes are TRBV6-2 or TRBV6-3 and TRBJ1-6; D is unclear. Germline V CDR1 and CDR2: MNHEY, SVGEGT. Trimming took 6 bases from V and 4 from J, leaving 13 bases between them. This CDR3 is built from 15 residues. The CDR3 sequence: CASSPHTRYNSPLHF. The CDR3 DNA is TGTGCCAGCAGCCCACATACAAGATATAATTCACCCCTCCACTTT.

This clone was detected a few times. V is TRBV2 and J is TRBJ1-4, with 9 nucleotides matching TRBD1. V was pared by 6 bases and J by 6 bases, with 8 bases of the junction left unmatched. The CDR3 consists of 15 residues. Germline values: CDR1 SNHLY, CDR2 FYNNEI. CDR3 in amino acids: CASRGRQGVYEKLFF. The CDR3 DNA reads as TGTGCCAGCAGAGGGCGACAGGGGGTCTATGAAAAACTGTTTTTT.

The CDR3 DNA is TGTGCCAGCTCGGGAGGGCTAGGCGGACAAGAGACCCAGTACTTC. Protein product: CASSGGLGGQETQYF. The chain couples TRBV18 to TRBJ2-5, with TRBD2 matching over 7 bases. J gave up 2 bases and V 6 bases, and 9 bases lay outside the gene matches. From germline, CDR1 is KGHSH and CDR2 LQKENI. The CDR3 contains 15 residues.

DNA of the CDR3: TGCGCCAGCAGCCAAGATAGTGGGACAGGGGCCTACGAGCAGTACTTC. Encoded protein: CASSQDSGTGAYEQYF. The chain carries TRBV4-1 and TRBJ2-7, with 10 nucleotides matching TRBD1. Trimming at V came to 0 bases and at J to 2 bases, leaving 4 bases not matched to a gene. This CDR3 is built from 16 residues. CDR1 MGHRA and CDR2 YSYEKL come from the germline V gene.

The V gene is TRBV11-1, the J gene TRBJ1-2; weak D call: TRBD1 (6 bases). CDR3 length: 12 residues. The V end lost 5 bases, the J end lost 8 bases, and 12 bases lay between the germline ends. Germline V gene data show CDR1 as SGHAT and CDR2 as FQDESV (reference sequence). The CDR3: CASSRYRDGYTF. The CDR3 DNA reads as TGTGCCAGCAGCCGATACAGGGACGGCTACACCTTC.

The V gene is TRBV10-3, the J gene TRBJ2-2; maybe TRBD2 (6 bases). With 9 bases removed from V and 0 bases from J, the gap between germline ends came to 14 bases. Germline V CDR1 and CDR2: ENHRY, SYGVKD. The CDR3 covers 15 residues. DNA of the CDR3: TGTGCCATAAAGGGCTCTAGCGCGAACACCGGGGAGCTGTTTTTT. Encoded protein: CAIKGSSANTGELFF.

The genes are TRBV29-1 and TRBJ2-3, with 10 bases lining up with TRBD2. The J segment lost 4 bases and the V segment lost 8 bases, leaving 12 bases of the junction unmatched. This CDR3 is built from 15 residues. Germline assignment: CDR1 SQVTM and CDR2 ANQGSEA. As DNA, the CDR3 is TGCAGCACCAGCGGGGGGGGTCAGTCGTCAGATACGCAGTATTTT. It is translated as CSTSGGGQSSDTQYF.

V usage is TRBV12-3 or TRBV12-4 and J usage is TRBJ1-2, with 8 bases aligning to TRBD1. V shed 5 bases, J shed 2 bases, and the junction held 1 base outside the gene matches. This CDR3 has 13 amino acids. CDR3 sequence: CASSPGGNYGYTF. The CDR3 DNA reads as TGTGCCAGCAGTCCAGGGGGCAACTATGGCTACACCTTC.

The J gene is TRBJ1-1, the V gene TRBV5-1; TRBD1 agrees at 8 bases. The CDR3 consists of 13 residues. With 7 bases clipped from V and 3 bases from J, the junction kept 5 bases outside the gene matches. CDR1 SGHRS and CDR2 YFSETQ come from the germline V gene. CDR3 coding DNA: TGCGCCAGCCAATGGGGACAGGACACTGAAGCTTTCTTT. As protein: CASQWGQDTEAFF.

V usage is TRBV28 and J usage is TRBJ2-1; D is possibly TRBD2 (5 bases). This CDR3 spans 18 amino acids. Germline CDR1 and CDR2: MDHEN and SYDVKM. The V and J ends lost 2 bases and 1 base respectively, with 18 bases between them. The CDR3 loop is CASSLGLALGPSYNEQFF. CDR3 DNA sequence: TGTGCCAGCAGTTTAGGGCTAGCCTTAGGCCCATCCTACAATGAGCAGTTCTTC.

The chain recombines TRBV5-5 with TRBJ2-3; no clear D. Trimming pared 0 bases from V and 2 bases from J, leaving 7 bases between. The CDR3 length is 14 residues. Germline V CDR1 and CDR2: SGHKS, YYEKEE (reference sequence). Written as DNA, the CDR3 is TGTGCCAGCAGCTTGGTGATGTACACAGATACGCAGTATTTT. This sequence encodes CASSLVMYTDTQYF.

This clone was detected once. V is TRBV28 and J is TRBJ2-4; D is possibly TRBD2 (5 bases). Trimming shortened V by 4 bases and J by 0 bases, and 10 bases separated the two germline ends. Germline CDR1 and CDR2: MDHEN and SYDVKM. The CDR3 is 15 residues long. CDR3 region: CASSSPGIAKNIQYF. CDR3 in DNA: TGTGCCAGCAGTTCCCCGGGGATAGCCAAAAACATTCAGTACTTC.

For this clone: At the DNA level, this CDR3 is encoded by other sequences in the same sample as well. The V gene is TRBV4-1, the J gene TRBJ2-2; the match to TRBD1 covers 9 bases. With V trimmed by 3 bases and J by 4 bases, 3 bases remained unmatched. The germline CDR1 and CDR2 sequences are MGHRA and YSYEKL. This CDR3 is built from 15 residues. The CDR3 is CASSQRTGVTGELFF. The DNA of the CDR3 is TGCGCCAGCAGCCAGAGGACAGGGGTCACCGGGGAGCTGTTTTTT.

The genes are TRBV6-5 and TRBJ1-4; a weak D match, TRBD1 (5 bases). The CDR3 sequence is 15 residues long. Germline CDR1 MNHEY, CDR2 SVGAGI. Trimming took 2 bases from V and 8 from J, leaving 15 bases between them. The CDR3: CASSYEGGGVEKLFF. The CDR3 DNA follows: TGTGCCAGCAGTTACGAGGGCGGGGGGGTCGAAAAACTGTTTTTT.

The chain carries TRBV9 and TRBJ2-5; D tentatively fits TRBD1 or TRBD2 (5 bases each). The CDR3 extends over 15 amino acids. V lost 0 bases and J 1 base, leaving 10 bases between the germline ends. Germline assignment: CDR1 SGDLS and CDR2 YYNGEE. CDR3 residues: CASSVGDGGQETQYF. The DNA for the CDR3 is TGTGCCAGCAGCGTAGGGGATGGGGGCCAAGAGACCCAGTACTTC.

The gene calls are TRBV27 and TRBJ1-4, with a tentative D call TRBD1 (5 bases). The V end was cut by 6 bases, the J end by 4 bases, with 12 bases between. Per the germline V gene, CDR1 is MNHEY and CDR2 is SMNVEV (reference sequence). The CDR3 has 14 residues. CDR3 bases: TGTGCCAGCAGGGACGGGGGTCTTAATGAAAAACTGTTTTTT. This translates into CASRDGGLNEKLFF.

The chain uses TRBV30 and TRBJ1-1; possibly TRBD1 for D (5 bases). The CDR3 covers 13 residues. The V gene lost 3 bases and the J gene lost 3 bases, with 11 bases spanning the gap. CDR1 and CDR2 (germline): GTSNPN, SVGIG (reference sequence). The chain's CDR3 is CAWRKGWDTEAFF. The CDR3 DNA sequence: TGTGCCTGGAGGAAGGGGTGGGACACTGAAGCTTTCTTT.

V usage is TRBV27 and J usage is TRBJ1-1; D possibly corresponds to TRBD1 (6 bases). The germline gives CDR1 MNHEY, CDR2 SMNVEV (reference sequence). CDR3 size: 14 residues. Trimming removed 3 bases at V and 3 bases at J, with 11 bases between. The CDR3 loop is CASSLGDRHTEAFF. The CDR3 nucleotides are TGTGCCAGCAGTTTGGGAGACAGGCACACTGAAGCTTTCTTT.

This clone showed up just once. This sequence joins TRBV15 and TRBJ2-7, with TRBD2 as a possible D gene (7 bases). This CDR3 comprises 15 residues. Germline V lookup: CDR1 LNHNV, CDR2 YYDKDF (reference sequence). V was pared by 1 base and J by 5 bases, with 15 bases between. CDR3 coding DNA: TGTGCCACCAGCAGAGTAGGGGGGGCGCCCGACGAGCAGTACTTC. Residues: CATSRVGGAPDEQYF.

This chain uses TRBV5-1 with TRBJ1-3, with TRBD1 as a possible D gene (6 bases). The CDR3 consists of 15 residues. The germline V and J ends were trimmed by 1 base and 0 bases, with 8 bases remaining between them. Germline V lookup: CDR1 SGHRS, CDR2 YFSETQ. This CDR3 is CASSLTGYSGNTIYF. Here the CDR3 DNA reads TGCGCCAGCAGCTTGACAGGGTACTCTGGAAACACCATATATTTT.

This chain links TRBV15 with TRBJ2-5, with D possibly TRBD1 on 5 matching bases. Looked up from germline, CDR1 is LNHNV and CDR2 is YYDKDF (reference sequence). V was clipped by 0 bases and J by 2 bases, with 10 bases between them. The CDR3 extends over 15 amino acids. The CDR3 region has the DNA TGTGCCACCAGCAGAGATGGGGCGGCACAAGAGACCCAGTACTTC. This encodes CATSRDGAAQETQYF.

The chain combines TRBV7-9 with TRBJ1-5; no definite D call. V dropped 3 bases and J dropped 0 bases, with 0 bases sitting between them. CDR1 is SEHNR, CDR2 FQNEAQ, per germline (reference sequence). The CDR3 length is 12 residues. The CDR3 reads CASSFSNQPQHF. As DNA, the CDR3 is TGTGCCAGCAGCTTTAGCAATCAGCCCCAGCATTTT.

The CDR3 nucleotides read TGTGCCACCAGCGTCGGTAATCAGCCCCAGCATTTT. Amino acids: CATSVGNQPQHF. This chain links TRBV15 with TRBJ1-5; D not resolved. Germline values: CDR1 LNHNV, CDR2 YYDKDF (reference sequence). The CDR3 sequence is 12 residues long. V lost 5 bases and J lost 4, with 6 bases in between. Looking up the rest from reference TRBV15 and TRBJ1-5 gives the full variable domain: DAMVIQNPRYQVTQFGKPVTLSCSQTLNHNVMYWYQQKSSQAPKLLFHYYDKDFNNEADTPDNFQSRRPNTSFCFLDIRSPGLGDTAMYLCATSVGNQPQHFGDGTRLSIL.